This is a list of T cell receptor beta chains from one sample in a study of cytomegalovirus exposure and HLA in healthy donors. Sequenced by immunoSEQ multiplex PCR; TCRdb stores in-frame clones only, minus some. The data contain some 69,000 clones, approximately 96% of them seen just once; the ten biggest clones take up more than 2%. The sample comprised PBMCs. These TCRs come from a man aged 18 to 35 in good health and CMV-seronegative. Both conserved end residues are part of each CDR3. Each record gives: clone size, V gene, J gene, D gene, CDR3 length, CDR3 DNA, CDR3 protein. The D gene is left open where the match is weak. Part of the rows lack a size; the others show once, few, many or a class for expanded clones.

clone_size: -; v_call: TRBV15; j_call: TRBJ2-3; d_call: TRBD2; cdr3_length: 15; cdr3_nt: TGTGCCACCAGTAGTAGCGGGAGGGACCCAGATACGCAGTATTTT; cdr3_aa: CATSSSGRDPDTQYF
clone_size: -; v_call: TRBV10-2; j_call: TRBJ1-4; d_call: -; cdr3_length: 14; cdr3_nt: TGCGCCAGCAGGGAGAGCGGTGTTCGTGAAAAACTGTTTTTT; cdr3_aa: CASRESGVREKLFF
clone_size: -; v_call: TRBV5-1; j_call: TRBJ2-2; d_call: TRBD1; cdr3_length: 15; cdr3_nt: TGCGCCAGCAGCTTGGAGGGGGCGCACACCGGGGAGCTGTTTTTT; cdr3_aa: CASSLEGAHTGELFF
clone_size: -; v_call: TRBV29-1; j_call: TRBJ2-7; d_call: -; cdr3_length: 11; cdr3_nt: TGCAGCGTTGAAGATCTCGGGGAGCAGTACTTC; cdr3_aa: CSVEDLGEQYF
clone_size: -; v_call: TRBV7-6; j_call: TRBJ1-2; d_call: -; cdr3_length: 17; cdr3_nt: TGTGCCAGCAGCCCCTTCCAGGGTGGGAAGAATAACTATGGCTACACCTTC; cdr3_aa: CASSPFQGGKNNYGYTF
clone_size: -; v_call: TRBV9; j_call: TRBJ1-1; d_call: -; cdr3_length: 14; cdr3_nt: TGTGCCAGCAGCCCGGGTCCGAGGAACACTGAAGCTTTCTTT; cdr3_aa: CASSPGPRNTEAFF
clone_size: -; v_call: TRBV27; j_call: TRBJ1-1; d_call: -; cdr3_length: 14; cdr3_nt: TGTGCCAGCAGTGTAACCTCGACAGGCACTGAAGCTTTCTTT; cdr3_aa: CASSVTSTGTEAFF
clone_size: -; v_call: TRBV5-5; j_call: TRBJ1-4; d_call: -; cdr3_length: 15; cdr3_nt: TGTGCCAGCAGCTTTGTAGCAGCAACTAATGAAAAACTGTTTTTT; cdr3_aa: CASSFVAATNEKLFF
clone_size: -; v_call: TRBV10-3; j_call: TRBJ1-3; d_call: TRBD1; cdr3_length: 16; cdr3_nt: TGTGCCATCAGGAACGACAGGGGGCGGGATGGAAACACCATATATTTT; cdr3_aa: CAIRNDRGRDGNTIYF
clone_size: -; v_call: TRBV30; j_call: TRBJ1-4; d_call: TRBD1; cdr3_length: 14; cdr3_nt: TGTGCCTGGAGTAAGGGACAGTCAAATGAAAAACTGTTTTTT; cdr3_aa: CAWSKGQSNEKLFF
clone_size: -; v_call: TRBV30; j_call: TRBJ1-4; d_call: -; cdr3_length: 13; cdr3_nt: TGTGCCTGGGGTGGGAGGGGAAATGAAAAACTGTTTTTT; cdr3_aa: CAWGGRGNEKLFF
clone_size: -; v_call: TRBV7-2; j_call: TRBJ1-6; d_call: -; cdr3_length: 15; cdr3_nt: TGTGCCAGCAGCTTCGCGACCCGGCGGGGTTCACCCCTCCACTTT; cdr3_aa: CASSFATRRGSPLHF
clone_size: once; v_call: TRBV4-1; j_call: TRBJ2-1; d_call: TRBD2; cdr3_length: 17; cdr3_nt: TGCGCCAGCAGCCAAGATGTGGGCGGGAGGTCCTACAATGAGCAGTTCTTC; cdr3_aa: CASSQDVGGRSYNEQFF
clone_size: -; v_call: TRBV19; j_call: TRBJ2-1; d_call: TRBD1; cdr3_length: 18; cdr3_nt: TGTGCCAGTAGTACCGCGCATGTAGGACAGGGGGGAGGCAATGAGCAGTTCTTC; cdr3_aa: CASSTAHVGQGGGNEQFF
clone_size: -; v_call: TRBV5-6; j_call: TRBJ1-1; d_call: -; cdr3_length: 14; cdr3_nt: TGTGCCAGCAGCTTGAACACGTTAAACACTGAAGCTTTCTTT; cdr3_aa: CASSLNTLNTEAFF
clone_size: -; v_call: TRBV9; j_call: TRBJ2-3; d_call: TRBD2; cdr3_length: 17; cdr3_nt: TGTGCCAGCAGCGTAGCTTCAGGCGGGAGCAACACAGATACGCAGTATTTT; cdr3_aa: CASSVASGGSNTDTQYF
clone_size: -; v_call: TRBV27; j_call: TRBJ1-4; d_call: -; cdr3_length: 13; cdr3_nt: TGTGCCAGCAGTTCCCCCTCACACGAAAAACTGTTTTTT; cdr3_aa: CASSSPSHEKLFF
clone_size: once; v_call: TRBV28; j_call: TRBJ1-5; d_call: TRBD1; cdr3_length: 14; cdr3_nt: TGTGCCAAGGAGGGGGACAGGGTTCTTCAGCCCCAGCATTTT; cdr3_aa: CAKEGDRVLQPQHF
clone_size: -; v_call: TRBV2; j_call: TRBJ1-1; d_call: TRBD1; cdr3_length: 14; cdr3_nt: TGTGCCAGCGGGGGGACAGTGCAGAACACTGAAGCTTTCTTT; cdr3_aa: CASGGTVQNTEAFF
clone_size: -; v_call: TRBV6-6; j_call: TRBJ1-2; d_call: TRBD1; cdr3_length: 13; cdr3_nt: TGTGCCAGCAGTCCGACAGGGGCTGATGGCTACACCTTC; cdr3_aa: CASSPTGADGYTF
clone_size: -; v_call: TRBV7-9; j_call: TRBJ1-1; d_call: TRBD1; cdr3_length: 14; cdr3_nt: TGTGCCAGCAGCTCACAGGGGAAGAACACTGAAGCTTTCTTT; cdr3_aa: CASSSQGKNTEAFF
clone_size: once; v_call: TRBV11-2; j_call: TRBJ2-4; d_call: TRBD1; cdr3_length: 14; cdr3_nt: TGTGCCAGCAGCACCGGGACAGGGACAAACATTCAGTACTTC; cdr3_aa: CASSTGTGTNIQYF
clone_size: -; v_call: TRBV18; j_call: TRBJ1-1; d_call: TRBD1; cdr3_length: 15; cdr3_nt: TGTGCCAGCTCTCCGCGGGACAGCCTTTACACTGAAGCTTTCTTT; cdr3_aa: CASSPRDSLYTEAFF
clone_size: -; v_call: TRBV11-3; j_call: TRBJ2-5; d_call: -; cdr3_length: 15; cdr3_nt: TGTGCCAGCAGCTCAGCTCCAGGGGAACAAGAGACCCAGTACTTC; cdr3_aa: CASSSAPGEQETQYF
clone_size: few; v_call: TRBV7-9; j_call: TRBJ1-1; d_call: -; cdr3_length: 17; cdr3_nt: TGTGCCAGCAGGGCCCGGGCAGGGGTTGGGTCCGGCACTGAAGCTTTCTTT; cdr3_aa: CASRARAGVGSGTEAFF
clone_size: -; v_call: TRBV5-5; j_call: TRBJ2-5; d_call: -; cdr3_length: 13; cdr3_nt: TGTGCCAGCAGCTTGGGGCAGCAAGAGACCCAGTACTTC; cdr3_aa: CASSLGQQETQYF
clone_size: -; v_call: TRBV5-4; j_call: TRBJ2-1; d_call: TRBD1; cdr3_length: 17; cdr3_nt: TGTGCCAGCAGCTTAGGGGCCGGGACAGGGGGCCACAATGAGCAGTTCTTC; cdr3_aa: CASSLGAGTGGHNEQFF
clone_size: -; v_call: TRBV2; j_call: TRBJ1-2; d_call: TRBD1; cdr3_length: 14; cdr3_nt: TGTGCCAGCAGGGTGGACAGGGCCCTCTATGGCTACACCTTC; cdr3_aa: CASRVDRALYGYTF
clone_size: -; v_call: TRBV7-9; j_call: TRBJ1-1; d_call: -; cdr3_length: 15; cdr3_nt: TGTGCCAGCAGCTTAGAGGGTGGGGCCGGCACTGAAGCTTTCTTT; cdr3_aa: CASSLEGGAGTEAFF
clone_size: -; v_call: TRBV5-4; j_call: TRBJ2-5; d_call: -; cdr3_length: 14; cdr3_nt: TGTGCCAGCAGCTTGGAGAGAAGCCCGGAGACCCAGTACTTC; cdr3_aa: CASSLERSPETQYF
clone_size: -; v_call: TRBV14; j_call: TRBJ1-2; d_call: -; cdr3_length: 17; cdr3_nt: TGTGCCAGCAGCCAAGTTCCTACCGGGGGAACTAACTATGGCTACACCTTC; cdr3_aa: CASSQVPTGGTNYGYTF
clone_size: once; v_call: TRBV10-3; j_call: TRBJ1-3; d_call: -; cdr3_length: 15; cdr3_nt: TGTGCCATCAGTGCGGCGTCGGGCTCTGGAAACACCATATATTTT; cdr3_aa: CAISAASGSGNTIYF
clone_size: -; v_call: TRBV11-2; j_call: TRBJ1-3; d_call: -; cdr3_length: 13; cdr3_nt: TGTGCCAGCAGCTTAGAGGCAGGGGACACCATATATTTT; cdr3_aa: CASSLEAGDTIYF
clone_size: -; v_call: TRBV5-4; j_call: TRBJ2-7; d_call: -; cdr3_length: 14; cdr3_nt: TGTGCCAGCAGCAAAGACAGATCCTACAACGAGCAGTACTTC; cdr3_aa: CASSKDRSYNEQYF
clone_size: few; v_call: TRBV21-1; j_call: TRBJ2-1; d_call: -; cdr3_length: 16; cdr3_nt: TGTGCCAGCAGCAGCAAACCGGACAGCTACTACAATGAGCAGTTCTTC; cdr3_aa: CASSSKPDSYYNEQFF
clone_size: -; v_call: TRBV27; j_call: TRBJ2-1; d_call: TRBD2; cdr3_length: 16; cdr3_nt: TGTGCCAGCAGCCTGGGAGTTAGCGGGAGCGTCAATGAGCAGTTCTTC; cdr3_aa: CASSLGVSGSVNEQFF
clone_size: -; v_call: TRBV6-5; j_call: TRBJ2-7; d_call: TRBD1; cdr3_length: 15; cdr3_nt: TGTGCCAGCAGGGACCGGGGACAGGTAGATTACGAGCAGTACTTC; cdr3_aa: CASRDRGQVDYEQYF
clone_size: -; v_call: TRBV27; j_call: TRBJ2-1; d_call: TRBD2; cdr3_length: 15; cdr3_nt: TGTGCCAGCAGTGCGGGACTAGCGGGGTCCAATGAGCAGTTCTTC; cdr3_aa: CASSAGLAGSNEQFF
clone_size: -; v_call: TRBV6-6; j_call: TRBJ1-5; d_call: -; cdr3_length: 14; cdr3_nt: TGTGCCAGCAGTTACAACAGGGACAATCAGCCCCAGCATTTT; cdr3_aa: CASSYNRDNQPQHF
clone_size: -; v_call: TRBV27; j_call: TRBJ2-2; d_call: -; cdr3_length: 17; cdr3_nt: TGTGCCAGCAGTATAATAACTAGTAATATAGCCCCCGGGGAGCTGTTTTTT; cdr3_aa: CASSIITSNIAPGELFF
clone_size: -; v_call: TRBV13; j_call: TRBJ1-1; d_call: -; cdr3_length: 15; cdr3_nt: TGTGCCAGCAGCCCCTTGGGGGGGGTGAACACTGAAGCTTTCTTT; cdr3_aa: CASSPLGGVNTEAFF
clone_size: -; v_call: TRBV5-4; j_call: TRBJ1-1; d_call: TRBD1; cdr3_length: 14; cdr3_nt: TGTGCCAGCAGCTTGTGGTCAGGGGGCACTGAAGCTTTCTTT; cdr3_aa: CASSLWSGGTEAFF
clone_size: -; v_call: TRBV5-4; j_call: TRBJ2-3; d_call: -; cdr3_length: 17; cdr3_nt: TGTGCCAGCAGCTTGAGAGGAAGTACTGGCCACACAGATACGCAGTATTTT; cdr3_aa: CASSLRGSTGHTDTQYF
clone_size: -; v_call: TRBV2; j_call: TRBJ1-5; d_call: TRBD1; cdr3_length: 20; cdr3_nt: TGTGCCAGCAGCGATCCGGGACAGGGGAGATGGCACTATAGCAATCAGCCCCAGCATTTT; cdr3_aa: CASSDPGQGRWHYSNQPQHF
clone_size: -; v_call: TRBV10-3; j_call: TRBJ1-1; d_call: -; cdr3_length: 12; cdr3_nt: TGTGCCATCAGTGAAAGGGGTGGTGAAGCTTTCTTT; cdr3_aa: CAISERGGEAFF
clone_size: -; v_call: TRBV5-6; j_call: TRBJ1-1; d_call: -; cdr3_length: 14; cdr3_nt: TGTGCCAGCAGCTTGGGACAGATTAACACTGAAGCTTTCTTT; cdr3_aa: CASSLGQINTEAFF
clone_size: -; v_call: TRBV18; j_call: TRBJ2-2; d_call: -; cdr3_length: 16; cdr3_nt: TGTGCCAGCTCAACGGACACAACAGCGAACACCGGGGAGCTGTTTTTT; cdr3_aa: CASSTDTTANTGELFF